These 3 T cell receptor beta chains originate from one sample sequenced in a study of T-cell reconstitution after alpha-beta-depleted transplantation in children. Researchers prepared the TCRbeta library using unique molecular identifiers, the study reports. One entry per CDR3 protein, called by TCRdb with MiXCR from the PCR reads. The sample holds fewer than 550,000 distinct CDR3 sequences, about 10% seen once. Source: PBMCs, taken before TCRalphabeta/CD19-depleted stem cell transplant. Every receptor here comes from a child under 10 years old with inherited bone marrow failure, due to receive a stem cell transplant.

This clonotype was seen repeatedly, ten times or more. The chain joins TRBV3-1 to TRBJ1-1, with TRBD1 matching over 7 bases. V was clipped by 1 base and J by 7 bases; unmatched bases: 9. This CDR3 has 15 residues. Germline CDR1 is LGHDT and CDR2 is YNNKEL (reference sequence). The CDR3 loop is CASSQGARRGSEAFF. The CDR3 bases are TGTGCCAGCAGCCAAGGGGCGCGCAGGGGGAGTGAAGCTTTCTTT.

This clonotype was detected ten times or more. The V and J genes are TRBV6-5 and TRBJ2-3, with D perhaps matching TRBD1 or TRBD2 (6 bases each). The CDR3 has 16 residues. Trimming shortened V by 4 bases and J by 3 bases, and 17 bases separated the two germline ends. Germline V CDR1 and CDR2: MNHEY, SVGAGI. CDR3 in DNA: TGTGCCAGCAGTTCCCCAGCCGGGGGCGGTACAGATACGCAGTATTTT. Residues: CASSSPAGGGTDTQYF.

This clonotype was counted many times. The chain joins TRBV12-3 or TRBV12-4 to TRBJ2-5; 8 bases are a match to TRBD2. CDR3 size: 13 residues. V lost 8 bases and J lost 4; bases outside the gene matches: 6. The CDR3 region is CASLQRESETQYF. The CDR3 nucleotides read TGTGCCAGCCTACAGCGGGAGTCAGAGACCCAGTACTTC.